What follows are 9 T cell receptor beta chains derived from one specimen sequenced in a study of tissue T cells after allogeneic stem cell transplantation. Regarding time point: mouse harvest day 14 after allogeneic transplant. Mouse grafts combined 10^7 T-cell-depleted bone marrow cells with 10^6 splenic CD5+ T cells. Here immunoSEQ multiplex PCR was the method, and the copy in TCRdb shows in-frame clones only, minus some. The profile covers some 1,300 clones, with approximately 44% appearing a single time and roughly 25% taken by the ten largest. Sequences were obtained from gut tissue. These receptors came from a female BALB/c mouse given C57BL/6 T cells with graft-versus-host disease after an allogeneic hematopoietic cell transplant.

About this clone: All gene names here are mouse names. The read gets to within 1 residue of the CDR3 end, and the germline J gene fills in the rest. J is TRBJ2-2 and V is TRBV3; D may be TRBD1 (6 bases). Germline CDR1 and CDR2: SNHLY and FYNGKV (reference sequence). V was trimmed by 4 bases and J by 1 base, leaving 7 bases between them. The CDR3 is 14 amino acids. The sequenced CDR3 bases are TGTGCCAGCAGCTCGGACAGAAACACCGGGCAGCTCTAC. It is translated as CASSSDRNTGQLY. In full, the CDR3 reads CASSSDRNTGQLYF. The full variable domain, its missing parts supplied by reference TRBV3 and TRBJ2-2, is GPKVLQIPSHQIIDMGQMVTLNCDPVSNHLYFYWYKQILGQQMEFLVNFYNGKVMEKSKLFKDQFSVERPDGSYFTLKIQPTALEDSAVYFCASSSDRNTGQLYFGEGSKLTVL.

On this clone: Gene names denote mouse genes. Read sequence stops 1 residue before the CDR3 end, and the germline J gene provides the missing end. The rearrangement links TRBV2 to TRBJ2-7; 11 bases are a match to TRBD2. With 0 bases clipped from V and 5 bases from J, the junction kept 6 bases outside the gene matches. The CDR3 extends over 16 amino acids. Germline assignment: CDR1 LGHNA and CDR2 YSYQKL. The CDR3 region is CASSQDPLGGRDEQYF. CDR3 DNA, as far as it was read: TGTGCCAGCAGCCAAGACCCACTGGGGGGGCGCGATGAACAGTAC.

With regard to this clone: All gene names here are mouse names. The read comes to an end 1 residue before the CDR3 does, leaving the germline J gene to fill in the end. The chain carries TRBV12-2 and TRBJ1-3; D uncertain. V dropped 0 bases and J dropped 0 bases, with 5 bases sitting between them. The CDR3 is 14 residues long. The germline V gene encodes CDR1 SGHLS and CDR2 HYDKME. The sequenced CDR3 bases are TGTGCCAGCTCTCTCGCAGATTCTGGAAATACGCTCTAT. Translating it yields CASSLADSGNTLY. The full CDR3 protein reads CASSLADSGNTLYF.

This clone has just a few counts. Any gene name here is a mouse gene name. The read is 1 residue too short to cover the CDR3 end, so that end is filled in from the germline J gene. The gene calls are TRBV16 and TRBJ2-7; TRBD2 matches at 8 bases. CDR3 length: 13 residues. CDR1 and CDR2 (germline): SGHSA, FRNQAP. J lost 6 bases, V lost 1 base, and 2 bases had no gene match. The CDR3 DNA, read in part, is TGTGCAAGCAGCTTAGTGGGGGGGGCTGAACAGTAC. This sequence encodes CASSLVGGAEQY. Given in full, the CDR3 is CASSLVGGAEQYF.

This clone was detected only once. Germline and genes here are mouse. The read terminates 1 residue before the CDR3 end, so the remaining end is supplied by the germline J gene. The chain joins TRBV19 to TRBJ2-2, with 8 positions matching TRBD2. Germline V gives CDR1 FNHDT, CDR2 SITEND (reference sequence). This CDR3 region has 15 residues. Trimming removed 1 base from V and 4 bases from J; junction bases left unmatched: 3. CDR3 DNA (partial): TGTGCCAGCAGTATAACCGGGGGGGCCACCGGGCAGCTCTAC. Amino acids: CASSITGGATGQLY. The full CDR3 is CASSITGGATGQLYF. Variable domain in full (rest from reference TRBV19 and TRBJ2-2): GGIITQTPKFLIGQEGQKLTLKCQQNFNHDTMYWYRQDSGKGLRLIYYSITENDLQKGDLSEGYDASREKKSSFSLTVTSAQKNEMAVFLCASSITGGATGQLYFGEGSKLTVL.

This clone showed up just a few times. The listed genes are named as in mouse. From the germline J gene comes the end of the CDR3, since the read stops 1 residue before it. The J gene is TRBJ2-5, the V gene TRBV12-2, with 9 bases identical to TRBD2. Germline V CDR1 and CDR2: SGHLS, HYDKME. V was clipped by 2 bases and J by 2 bases; unmatched bases: 4. The CDR3 consists of 15 residues. CDR3 protein: CASSHGGARQDTQYF. The DNA read from the CDR3 is TGTGCCAGCTCTCATGGGGGGGCGCGCCAAGACACCCAGTAC.

This clone was seen only a few times. Gene names follow the mouse nomenclature. The read finishes 1 residue shy of the CDR3 end, and the germline J gene is used to complete it. This chain connects TRBV23 to TRBJ1-2. CDR1 KGHTA and CDR2 FQNQQP come from the germline V gene. CDR3 length: 12 residues. CDR3 DNA (partial): TGCTCCAGCAGTCATGGGAACTCCGACTACACC. Its translation is CSSSHGNSDYT. The whole CDR3 sequence is CSSSHGNSDYTF.

Note on this clone: Any gene name here is a mouse gene name. The CDR3 is cut off 1 residue early in the read; its end comes from the germline J gene. V and J are TRBV15 and TRBJ2-3, with TRBD2 as a possible D gene (5 bases). Germline V lookup: CDR1 SGHND, CDR2 FRSKSL. The V end was cut by 4 bases, the J end by 1 base, with 9 bases between. This CDR3 comprises 14 residues. The part of the CDR3 DNA that was read is TGTGCCAGCAGTTCTGGGTGGGGTGCAGAAACGCTGTAT. Protein sequence: CASSSGWGAETLY. The complete CDR3 protein is CASSSGWGAETLYF.

The sample holds a few counts of this clone. Any gene name here is a mouse gene name. The read gets to within 1 residue of the CDR3 end, and the germline J gene fills in the rest. This rearrangement joins TRBV26 to TRBJ1-3, with no clear D. V gave up 2 bases and J gave up 5 bases, with 7 bases separating them. Germline lookup yields CDR1 KGHPV and CDR2 FQNQEV (reference sequence). The CDR3 is 13 residues long. This chain's CDR3 is CASSLPARNTLYF. The sequenced part of the CDR3 DNA is TGTGCCAGCAGTCTGCCGGCAAGAAATACGCTCTAT.